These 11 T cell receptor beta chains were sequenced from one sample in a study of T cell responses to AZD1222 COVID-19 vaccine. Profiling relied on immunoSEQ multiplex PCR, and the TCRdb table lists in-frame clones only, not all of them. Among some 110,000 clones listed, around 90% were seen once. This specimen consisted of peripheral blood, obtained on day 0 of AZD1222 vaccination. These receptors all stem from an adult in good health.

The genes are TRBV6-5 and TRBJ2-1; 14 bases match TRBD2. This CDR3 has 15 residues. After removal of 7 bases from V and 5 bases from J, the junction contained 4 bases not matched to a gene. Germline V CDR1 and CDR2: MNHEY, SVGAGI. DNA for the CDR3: TGTGCCAGCACCCTGACTAGCGGGAGGGACAATGAGCAGTTCTTC. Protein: CASTLTSGRDNEQFF.

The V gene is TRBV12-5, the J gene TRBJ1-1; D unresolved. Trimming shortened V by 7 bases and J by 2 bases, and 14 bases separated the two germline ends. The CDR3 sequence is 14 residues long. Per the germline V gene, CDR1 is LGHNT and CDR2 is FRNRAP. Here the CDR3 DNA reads TGTGCTAGTGCTAAAGGAAGTATTAACACTGAAGCTTTCTTT. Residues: CASAKGSINTEAFF.

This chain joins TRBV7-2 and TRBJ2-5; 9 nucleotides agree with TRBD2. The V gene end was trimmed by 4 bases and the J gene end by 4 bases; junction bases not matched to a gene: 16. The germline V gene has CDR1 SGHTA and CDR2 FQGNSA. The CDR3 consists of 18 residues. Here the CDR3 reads CASSSLGAGRGGGETQYF. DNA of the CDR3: TGTGCCAGCAGCTCCCTCGGGGCGGGGCGGGGGGGCGGAGAGACCCAGTACTTC.

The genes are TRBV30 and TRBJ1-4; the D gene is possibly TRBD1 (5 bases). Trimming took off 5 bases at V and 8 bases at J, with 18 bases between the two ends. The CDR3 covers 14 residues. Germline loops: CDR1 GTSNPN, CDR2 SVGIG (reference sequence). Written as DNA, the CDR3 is TGTGCCTGGGCGTTCGGGACGTCAAAAGAAAAACTGTTTTTT. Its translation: CAWAFGTSKEKLFF.

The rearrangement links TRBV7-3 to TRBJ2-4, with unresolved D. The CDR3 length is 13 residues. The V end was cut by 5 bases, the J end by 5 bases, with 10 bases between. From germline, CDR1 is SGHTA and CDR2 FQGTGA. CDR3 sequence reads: CASSPAPENIQYF. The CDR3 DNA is TGTGCCAGCAGCCCGGCCCCGGAAAACATTCAGTACTTC.

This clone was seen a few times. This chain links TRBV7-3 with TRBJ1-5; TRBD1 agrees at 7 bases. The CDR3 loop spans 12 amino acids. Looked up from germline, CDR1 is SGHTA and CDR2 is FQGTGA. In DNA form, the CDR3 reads TGTGTCGGTGACAGGGGCAATCAGCCCCAGCATTTT. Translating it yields CVGDRGNQPQHF.

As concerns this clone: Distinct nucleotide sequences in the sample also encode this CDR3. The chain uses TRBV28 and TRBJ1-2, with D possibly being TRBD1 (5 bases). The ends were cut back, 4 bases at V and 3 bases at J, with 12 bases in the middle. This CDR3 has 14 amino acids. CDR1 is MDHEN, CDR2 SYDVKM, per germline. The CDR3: CASSSPEGYYGYTF. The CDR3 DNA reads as TGTGCCAGCAGTTCCCCCGAGGGGTACTATGGCTACACCTTC.

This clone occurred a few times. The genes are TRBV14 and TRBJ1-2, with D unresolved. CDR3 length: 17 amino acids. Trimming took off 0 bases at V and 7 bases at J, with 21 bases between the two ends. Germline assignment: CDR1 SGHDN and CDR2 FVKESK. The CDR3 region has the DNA TGTGCCAGCAGCCAAGAGGGGAGGGTTCGCCCAGATTTTGGCTACACCTTC. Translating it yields CASSQEGRVRPDFGYTF.

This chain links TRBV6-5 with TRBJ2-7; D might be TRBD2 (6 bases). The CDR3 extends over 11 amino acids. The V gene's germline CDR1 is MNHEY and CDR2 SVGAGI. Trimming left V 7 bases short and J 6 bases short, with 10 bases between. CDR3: CASTVGGEQYF. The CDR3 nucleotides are TGTGCCAGCACCGTGGGGGGCGAGCAGTACTTC.

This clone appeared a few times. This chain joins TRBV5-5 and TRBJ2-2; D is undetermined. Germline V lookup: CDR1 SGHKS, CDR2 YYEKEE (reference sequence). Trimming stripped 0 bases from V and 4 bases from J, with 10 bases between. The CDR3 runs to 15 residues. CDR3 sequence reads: CASSLVADSTGELFF. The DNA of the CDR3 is TGTGCCAGCAGCTTGGTGGCGGATTCCACCGGGGAGCTGTTTTTT.

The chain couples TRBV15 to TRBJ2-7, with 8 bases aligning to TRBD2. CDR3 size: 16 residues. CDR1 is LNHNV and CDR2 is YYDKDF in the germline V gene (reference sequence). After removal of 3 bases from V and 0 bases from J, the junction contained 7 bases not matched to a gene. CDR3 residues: CATSSPSAGGSYEQYF. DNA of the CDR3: TGTGCCACCAGCAGTCCTTCGGCGGGGGGCTCCTACGAGCAGTACTTC.